The clone carrying this T cell receptor beta chain was picked up a small number of times. Germline lookup yields CDR1 KGHSH and CDR2 LQKENI. Trimming at V came to 3 bases and at J to 6 bases, leaving 6 bases not matched to a gene. The CDR3 consists of 15 residues. TCRdb used MiXCR to reprocess the RT-PCR reads, holding one entry per CDR3 protein. This table has more than 500,000 distinct CDR3 sequences, about 10% appearing once. The data were obtained in a study of response to subunit inactivated influenza vaccine. This same sample was also taken into another study, of T cells expressing NK-cell markers. That source notes: With UMIs, 5'RACE template switching was used to make TCR beta cDNA.

The TCR sequence derives from a man aged 45-60 years who received an inactivated influenza vaccine. The rearrangement joins TRBV18 to TRBJ2-3, with 10 bases lining up with TRBD2. This specimen was PBMCs from blood, taken on the day of vaccination. The CDR3 DNA follows: TGTGCCAGCTCACCGGTAGCGGGGGGATCGGATACGCAGTATTTT. Protein sequence: CASSPVAGGSDTQYF.